The 20 T cell receptor beta chains presented below share a single source sample, sequenced in a study of blood T cell repertoires in COVID-19 (dated by TCRdb to the early 2020s). The receptor library was made with the immunoSEQ multiplex PCR assay. As stored in TCRdb, this immuneACCESS dataset retains in-frame rearrangements with V and J assigned. A fraction of the clones does not appear; measured against another copy, unresolved V genes explain less than half of the discrepancy, and the remainder lacks a known reason. The sample table lists approximately 200,000 clones, roughly 89% of them with a count of one. Of the sample, roughly 6.4% falls within the top ten clones. The sequenced material came from peripheral blood. Receptor source: a man aged 55 to 69 who had recovered from COVID-19.

V and J are TRBV19 and TRBJ2-3; 8 positions match TRBD2. The trim removed 4 bases at V and 5 bases at J, leaving 8 bases unmatched. The CDR3 is 15 amino acids. Germline values: CDR1 LNHDA, CDR2 SQIVND (reference sequence). The DNA of the CDR3 is TGTGCCAGTAGTACTGAAAAGCGGGAGATAGATACGCAGTATTTT. Translating gives CASSTEKREIDTQYF.

The chain has TRBV3-1 (or the pseudogene TRBV3-2) and TRBJ1-2; 8 bases are a match to TRBD1. CDR3 length: 14 amino acids. Per the germline V gene, CDR1 is LGHDT and CDR2 is YNNKEL (reference sequence). Trimming at V came to 2 bases and at J to 5 bases, leaving 4 bases not matched to a gene. CDR3 region: CASSQSQGAYGYTF. The CDR3 DNA reads as TGTGCCAGCAGCCAATCGCAGGGGGCTTATGGCTACACCTTC.

The rearrangement links TRBV5-4 to TRBJ2-1; D not resolved. This CDR3 contains 13 residues. Trimming shortened V by 4 bases and J by 3 bases, and 8 bases separated the two germline ends. The germline gives CDR1 SGHNT, CDR2 YYREEE (reference sequence). CDR3 bases: TGTGCCAGCAGCAACCAGGACTACAATGAGCAGTTCTTC. It is translated as CASSNQDYNEQFF.

The chain carries TRBV6-5 and TRBJ1-4; the D gene is possibly TRBD1 (6 bases). CDR1 is MNHEY and CDR2 is SVGAGI in the germline V gene. Between the trimmed V and J ends, which lost 7 bases and 10 bases, there was a span of 22 bases. CDR3 length: 15 residues. The CDR3 reads CASTPDRRAKAKLFF. CDR3 DNA: TGTGCCAGCACCCCTGACAGGAGAGCCAAGGCAAAACTGTTTTTT.

The chain couples TRBV5-1 to TRBJ2-1, with 8 bases fitting TRBD1. CDR1 and CDR2 from the germline V gene are SGHRS and YFSETQ. The CDR3 spans 16 residues. The V and J ends lost 4 bases and 2 bases, in that order; junction bases with no gene match: 8. CDR3 DNA sequence: TGCGCCAGCAGCAATCAGGGGGCGAAAACCTACAATGAGCAGTTCTTC. This codes for CASSNQGAKTYNEQFF.

J is TRBJ2-6 and V is TRBV19; D is perhaps TRBD1 (5 bases). CDR1 LNHDA and CDR2 SQIVND come from the germline V gene (reference sequence). The CDR3 runs 15 residues. V was cut by 3 bases and J by 4 bases, with 10 bases left in between. This CDR3 is CASSISRVGANVLTF. CDR3 nucleotide sequence: TGTGCCAGTAGTATCTCCAGGGTCGGGGCCAACGTCCTGACTTTC.

The rearrangement uses TRBV4-3 and TRBJ1-4; TRBD1 agrees at 9 bases. The trim removed 4 bases at V and 8 bases at J, leaving 11 bases unmatched. Germline CDR1 is LGHNA and CDR2 is YSLEER. The CDR3 contains 16 residues. In DNA form, the CDR3 reads TGCGCCAGCAGCCGCCACTACAGGGGGCGGGTCGAAAAACTGTTTTTT. Its protein product is CASSRHYRGRVEKLFF.

CDR3 amino acids: CASSVTTGGSPLHF. As DNA, the CDR3 is TGTGCCAGCAGCGTAACGACAGGGGGCTCACCCCTCCACTTT. This sequence joins TRBV9 and TRBJ1-6, with TRBD1 matching 10 bases. The CDR3 covers 14 residues. The V gene end was trimmed by 1 base and the J gene end by 10 bases; junction bases not matched to a gene: 2. In germline, CDR1 is SGDLS, CDR2 YYNGEE.

V gene TRBV4-3 combines with J gene TRBJ2-7; the match to TRBD2 covers 8 bases. CDR3 size: 16 residues. V shed 0 bases and J 4 bases; nucleotides not matched to a gene: 8. The germline gives CDR1 LGHNA, CDR2 YSLEER. The CDR3: CASSQDTGTRSYEQYF. Here the CDR3 DNA reads TGCGCCAGCAGCCAAGATACTGGGACTAGAAGTTACGAGCAGTACTTC.

This clone was counted between two and nine times. V gene TRBV9 combines with J gene TRBJ2-2; 7 bases line up with TRBD2. Per germline, CDR1 SGDLS and CDR2 YYNGEE. The CDR3 consists of 17 residues. The J segment lost 6 bases and the V segment lost 4 bases, leaving 15 bases of the junction unmatched. In nucleotides, the CDR3 is TGTGCCAGCAGCCATCCCGGGGGGTCAAGAACGGCCGGGGAGCTGTTTTTT. It specifies CASSHPGGSRTAGELFF. Complete variable domain (other parts from reference TRBV9 and TRBJ2-2): DSGVTQTPKHLITATGQRVTLRCSPRSGDLSVYWYQQSLDQGLQFLIQYYNGEERAKGNILERFSAQQFPDLHSELNLSSLELGDSALYFCASSHPGGSRTAGELFFGEGSRLTVL.

The rearrangement joins TRBV27 to TRBJ1-6, with no clear D. CDR3 size: 14 residues. V was shortened by 3 bases and J by 6 bases, with 9 bases between the two germline ends. Germline V gene sequence: CDR1 MNHEY, CDR2 SMNVEV (reference sequence). In nucleotides, the CDR3 is TGTGCCAGCAGTTTTTCAGGCGCTAATTCACCCCTCCACTTT. Translated, it gives CASSFSGANSPLHF.

The CDR3 nucleotides are TGTGCCTGTCCCCGGGACTCTAATTCACCCCTCCACTTT. Its translation is CACPRDSNSPLHF. This sequence joins TRBV30 and TRBJ1-6; a weak D match, TRBD1 (5 bases). V shed 6 bases and J shed 6 bases, with 12 bases lying between them. Germline values: CDR1 GTSNPN, CDR2 SVGIG (reference sequence). This CDR3 spans 13 amino acids.

The rearrangement uses TRBV19 and TRBJ1-5; maybe TRBD1 (6 bases). CDR1 and CDR2 from the germline V gene are LNHDA and SQIVND (reference sequence). Trimming left V 5 bases short and J 1 base short, with 24 bases between. This CDR3 contains 19 residues. CDR3 loop: CASSSPGMGAIGSNQPQHF. The CDR3 bases are TGTGCCAGTAGTTCCCCAGGGATGGGGGCAATCGGGAGCAATCAGCCCCAGCATTTT.

The chain recombines TRBV7-2 with TRBJ1-3, with D unclear. Germline V gene lookup returns CDR1 SGHTA and CDR2 FQGNSA. V dropped 9 bases and J dropped 2 bases, with 8 bases sitting between them. The CDR3 runs to 12 residues. CDR3 sequence: CASWRAGNTIYF. CDR3 DNA sequence: TGTGCCAGTTGGAGGGCTGGAAACACCATATATTTT.

This chain links TRBV6-6 with TRBJ2-1, with 11 positions matching TRBD2. V trimming: 8 bases; J trimming: 9 bases; junction bases outside the gene matches: 12. There are 15 residues in the CDR3. Germline values: CDR1 MNHNY, CDR2 SVGAGI (reference sequence). CDR3 sequence: CASDRGSGGAGEQFF. The CDR3 nucleotides are TGTGCCAGCGATAGGGGTAGCGGGGGGGCTGGTGAGCAGTTCTTC.

The rearrangement uses TRBV24-1 and TRBJ1-5; TRBD1 aligns across 7 bases. The trim removed 7 bases at V and 7 bases at J, leaving 6 bases unmatched. The CDR3 length is 13 residues. Germline-derived CDR1 and CDR2 are KGHDR and SFDVKD. CDR3 amino acids: CATSTGVGQPQHF. CDR3 coding DNA: TGTGCCACCAGCACAGGGGTTGGGCAGCCCCAGCATTTT.

The chain carries TRBV9 and TRBJ2-5; 10 positions match TRBD2. CDR1 SGDLS and CDR2 YYNGEE come from the germline V gene. Trimming took 0 bases from V and 1 from J; bases not matched to a gene: 3. This CDR3 has 16 residues. CDR3: CASSVGTSGIQETQYF. CDR3 nucleotides: TGTGCCAGCAGCGTAGGAACTAGCGGGATCCAAGAGACCCAGTACTTC. Full variable domain (rest looked up from reference TRBV9 and TRBJ2-5): DSGVTQTPKHLITATGQRVTLRCSPRSGDLSVYWYQQSLDQGLQFLIQYYNGEERAKGNILERFSAQQFPDLHSELNLSSLELGDSALYFCASSVGTSGIQETQYFGPGTRLLVL.

The chain carries TRBV20-1 and TRBJ2-7; D may be TRBD1 (6 bases). The CDR3 is made up of 12 amino acids. Trimming left V 3 bases short and J 6 bases short, with 12 bases between. Per the germline V gene, CDR1 is DFQATT and CDR2 is SNEGSKA (reference sequence). The CDR3 bases are TGCAGTGCTAGTCGTACAGGGTCCGAGCAGTACTTC. Protein product: CSASRTGSEQYF.

The chain employs TRBV18 and TRBJ1-5, with D maybe TRBD1 (5 bases). V dropped 0 bases and J dropped 2 bases, with 11 bases sitting between them. Germline lookup yields CDR1 KGHSH and CDR2 LQKENI. This CDR3 contains 16 residues. The CDR3, as DNA: TGTGCCAGCTCACCACCGGGGGGAGAAGGCAATCAGCCCCAGCATTTT. Its translation: CASSPPGGEGNQPQHF.

The gene calls are TRBV5-1 and TRBJ2-5, with D possibly matching TRBD1 (6 bases). This CDR3 region has 14 residues. CDR1 and CDR2 (germline): SGHRS, YFSETQ. V dropped 4 bases and J dropped 2 bases, with 12 bases sitting between them. CDR3 nucleotide sequence: TGCGCCAGCAGCACCCAAGGACAGCAAGAGACCCAGTACTTC. This translates into CASSTQGQQETQYF.